This TCR beta chain derives from a study of T cells after yellow fever vaccination (dated by TCRdb to the late 2010s). General notes on the study: The SMART-Seq v4 Ultra Low Input RNA kit was used to prepare libraries from fractions with low cell numbers. To follow T-cell clones before and after both primary and booster YFV17D yellow fever vaccination, bulk TCR alpha and beta repertoires underwent longitudinal sequencing. Two healthy male donors, one aged 18 to 29 and one aged 30 to 40 years, made up the cohort. Blood was collected at multiple timepoints before and after primary and secondary immunization, and bulk PBMC replicates and cell subsets were isolated. What the authors observed across the whole study: A small share of clonotypes was detected in both CD4 and CD8 compartments, with the overlap likely arising from convergent recombination. Because only two donors were included in the study, the extent to which the findings can be generalized is limited. Compared with the primary T-cell response, the secondary T-cell response was weaker but faster, peaking on day 5 rather than day 15. FACS-sorted repertoires could contain abundant contaminating clonotypes from the bulk population, so computational filtering was required. Most clones expanded after primary vaccination (around 96% of CD4 and 88% of CD8) were re-detected after the booster, suggesting that broad memory maintenance occurred.

Regarding this clonotype: What this receptor recognizes is not known. Base quality data are lacking; no much larger clone is found one base away.

TCR cDNA was made using 5'RACE template switching, a step that added a universal primer site and unique molecular identifiers. Priming for cDNA synthesis came from both the TCR alpha and TCR beta constant segments. Library amplification involved two PCR steps, and the second step added sample barcodes and sequencing adapters. Sequencing of the libraries was done on either Illumina HiSeq 2500 (2x100 bp) or NovaSeq (2x150 bp). As for the original processing: MIGEC was used to demultiplex reads and collapse the reads into UMI consensus sequences, and MiXCR was used for V(D)J alignment. Clonotypes responding to the vaccine were identified with edgeR on replicate PBMC samples, with the criteria of FDR below 0.01 and a log2 fold change above 5 up to day 15. Each bulk clonotype was labeled CD4 or CD8 based on which sequenced repertoire, CD4 or CD8, contained the clonotype at higher abundance. Through fastp at Q25 and MiXCR, TCRdb rebuilt clones from the public reads, retaining in-frame beta chains. Each CDR3 protein appears once, grouped with its most common genes and DNA. The V and J calls and clone size are TCRdb's, not the authors'. This sample lists under 600,000 distinct CDR3 sequences; roughly a fifth were detected once. About a sixth of the sample is held by the ten biggest clonotypes.

This specimen's treatment or condition label, interpreted: live attenuated yellow fever vaccine strain. At each blood-draw timepoint, two biological replicates of bulk PBMCs were collected. PBMCs were isolated from peripheral blood using a standard Ficoll-Paque protocol. TriZol was used to extract RNA from bulk PBMCs, CD4 and CD8 fractions, and dextramer-positive and dextramer-negative fractions. The sequences come from PBMCs, collected less than 25 days after the first yellow fever vaccination. This TCR was recovered from a man aged 18 to 35 who received the YFV17D yellow fever vaccine.

The CDR3 region has the sequence CASSPTGVGYDTQYF. The DNA reads as follows: TGTGCCAGCAGCCCCACGGGGGTTGGCTACGATACGCAGTATTTT. This chain is built from TRBV7-2 and TRBJ2-3; TRBD2 is a weak D gene call, 6 bases matching. The germline V gene sets CDR1 to SGHTA and CDR2 to FQGNSA. Its CDR3 holds 15 amino acids, cysteine through phenylalanine. Just the 45-base CDR3 DNA is kept, in frame starting at base 1. Relative to germline, V is 5 bases shorter and J is 6 bases shorter, with 18 bases between their ends.